This T cell receptor beta chain was sequenced for a study of T cells expressing NK-cell markers. Background on the study: The study sequenced eight donors, seven HCMV-seropositive and one seronegative.

On this clonotype: Its antigen is not identified.

TCRdb processed the 5' RACE reads again and assigns one entry to each CDR3 protein, with no DNA. Its table records 500,000 or so distinct CDR3 sequences. Study-level findings and limits: Six or seven donors carried dominant NKG2C+ clonotypes that made up about 1.0-7.0% of their CD8+ T cells.

The receptor was derived from a man aged 18 to 30 in good health. The sequenced material came from blood T cells: a sorted CD56 or NKG2C T cell subset, CD4+ or CD8+ T cells, or bulk PBMC T cells (not recorded which).

The CDR3 here is CAISESRDRDSYEQYF. The chain employs TRBV10-3 and TRBJ2-7; the TCRdb call, TRBD1, lacks DNA for checking. CDR3 length equals 16 residues. Germline assignment: CDR1 ENHRY and CDR2 SYGVKD.